The 5 T cell receptor beta chains below come from one sample, sequenced in a study of blood T cell repertoires in COVID-19. Sequenced by immunoSEQ multiplex PCR; TCRdb stores in-frame clones only, minus some. The table lists some 270,000 clones, roughly 85% of them singletons. The sample was peripheral blood. These receptors were obtained from a woman in her 70s with acute or convalescent COVID-19.

The V call is TRBV18, the J call TRBJ2-3; 7 bases match TRBD2. The ends lost 2 bases at V and 4 bases at J; junction bases unmatched: 3. Germline assignment: CDR1 KGHSH and CDR2 LQKENI. This CDR3 region has 14 residues. Written as DNA, the CDR3 is TGTGCCAGCTCACCAGGGGGGGGAGCAGATACGCAGTATTTT. This codes for CASSPGGGADTQYF.

The chain recombines TRBV7-2 with TRBJ2-3; D is possibly TRBD1 (6 bases). With 3 bases removed from V and 2 bases from J, the gap between germline ends came to 9 bases. Germline V gene data show CDR1 as SGHTA and CDR2 as FQGNSA. The CDR3 spans 14 residues. CDR3 bases: TGTGCCAGCAGCTTCAGGACAGTCACAGATACGCAGTATTTT. This gives the protein CASSFRTVTDTQYF.

Note on this clone: The junction does not match germline at one end; this may be a read error. The rearrangement joins TRBV12-3 or TRBV12-4 to TRBJ1-4; no clear D gene. This CDR3 contains 11 residues. CDR3 coding DNA: TGTGCCAGCAGTTTAGGGTACGGGTTCACTTTT. Its protein is CASSLGYGFTF.

The V and J genes are TRBV19 and TRBJ2-7; D gene uncertain. This CDR3 is built from 13 residues. Deletions cut 1 base from V and 4 bases from J, with 8 bases between. Per the germline V gene, CDR1 is LNHDA and CDR2 is SQIVND (reference sequence). DNA for the CDR3: TGTGCCAGTAGTATAGCTGGCGGTTACGAGCAGTACTTC. Translated: CASSIAGGYEQYF.

The genes are TRBV13 and TRBJ1-4; 7 positions agree with TRBD1. V lost 6 bases, J lost 6 bases, and 4 bases stayed unmatched. Germline V gene lookup returns CDR1 PRHDT and CDR2 FYEKMQ (reference sequence). The CDR3 totals 13 residues. CDR3 DNA: TGTGCCAGCAGGCGGGACAGAGATGAAAAACTGTTTTTT. Translating it yields CASRRDRDEKLFF.